The clone carrying this TCR beta chain was counted a few times. Its antigen remains unknown. These data originate in a study of T-cell reconstitution after alpha-beta-depleted transplantation in children. Study results and caveats: Reportedly, alpha-beta T cells present about two months post-transplant originated from several hundred expanded clones of graft origin. Recipient T cells and thymic progenitors that survived gave rise to the high TCRbeta diversity observed at day 60 in some patients. T-cell counts and diversity at one year post-transplant came mainly from newly produced T cells.

Unique molecular identifiers were incorporated when the TCRbeta library was constructed. Each CDR3 protein is one row after TCRdb ran MiXCR on the PCR reads. The repertoire holds 750,000 to 950,000 distinct CDR3 sequences, with less than 20% as singletons. The source of this sequence is a male patient between 5 and 17 years old who had a stem cell transplant for acute lymphoblastic leukemia, so the T cells may come from the graft donor. The material sequenced was PBMCs, mostly from graft donor cells, taken 360 days after TCRalphabeta/CD19-depleted stem cell transplant.

Here the CDR3 reads CASAGFGSTDTQYF. For the CDR3, the DNA is TGTGCCAGCGCAGGATTTGGTAGCACAGATACGCAGTATTTT. This sequence joins TRBV28 and TRBJ2-3; D gene uncertain. CDR3 length: 14 amino acids. V dropped 8 bases and J dropped 0 bases, with 12 bases sitting between them. Germline lookup yields CDR1 MDHEN and CDR2 SYDVKM.